What follows are 5 T cell receptor beta chains derived from one specimen sequenced in a study of neurological immune-mediated disorders. MiXCR, run by TCRdb on the 5' RACE reads, gives a single entry per CDR3 protein. Of 30,000 to 45,000 distinct CDR3 sequences listed, roughly 12% are singletons. The specimen sequenced was CD4+ T cells from blood. These receptors were taken from a young woman with HTLV-1-associated myelopathy (HAM/TSP).

Ten or more counts support this clonotype. CDR3 loop: CSVRQGAGNEQFF. DNA of the CDR3: TGCAGCGTACGACAGGGGGCTGGCAATGAGCAGTTCTTC. The rearrangement uses TRBV29-1 and TRBJ2-1; 10 positions agree with TRBD1. CDR3 size: 13 residues. The germline gives CDR1 SQVTM, CDR2 ANQGSEA. With 6 bases clipped from V and 6 bases from J, the junction kept 5 bases outside the gene matches.

This clonotype has at least ten counts. The chain combines TRBV20-1 with TRBJ2-7, with 8 bases identical to TRBD2. After removal of 5 bases from V and 0 bases from J, the junction contained 9 bases not matched to a gene. Germline V lookup: CDR1 DFQATT, CDR2 SNEGSKA (reference sequence). The CDR3 length is 15 residues. The DNA of the CDR3 is TGCAGTGCTTTCGCGGGGGGCCAAAGCTCCTACGAGCAGTACTTC. Residues: CSAFAGGQSSYEQYF.

This clonotype came up many times. The rearrangement links TRBV7-9 to TRBJ2-1; TRBD2 aligns across 10 bases. The CDR3 extends over 16 amino acids. Germline V gene data show CDR1 as SEHNR and CDR2 as FQNEAQ (reference sequence). After removal of 1 base from V and 6 bases from J, the junction contained 6 bases not matched to a gene. This chain's CDR3 is CASSLVAQRGGNEQFF. The CDR3 DNA follows: TGTGCCAGCAGCTTAGTCGCCCAGCGGGGGGGCAATGAGCAGTTCTTC.

This clonotype was found many times. The V gene is TRBV7-2, the J gene TRBJ1-5; the D gene is possibly TRBD1 (6 bases). The CDR3 spans 15 residues. Germline CDR1 reads SGHTA; CDR2 reads FQGNSA. Trimming removed 5 bases at V and 6 bases at J, with 17 bases between. CDR3 protein: CASSARRGASQPQHF. CDR3 nucleotides: TGTGCCAGCAGCGCGAGAAGGGGGGCGAGTCAGCCCCAGCATTTT.

This clonotype has ten or more counts. The chain combines TRBV5-1 with TRBJ1-5; D may be TRBD1 (5 bases). The CDR3 covers 14 residues. The germline CDR1 and CDR2 sequences are SGHRS and YFSETQ. V was trimmed by 5 bases and J by 2 bases, leaving 11 bases between them. The CDR3 bases are TGCGCCAGCAGTCAGGGTTCTGGCAATCAGCCCCAGCATTTT. This gives the protein CASSQGSGNQPQHF.